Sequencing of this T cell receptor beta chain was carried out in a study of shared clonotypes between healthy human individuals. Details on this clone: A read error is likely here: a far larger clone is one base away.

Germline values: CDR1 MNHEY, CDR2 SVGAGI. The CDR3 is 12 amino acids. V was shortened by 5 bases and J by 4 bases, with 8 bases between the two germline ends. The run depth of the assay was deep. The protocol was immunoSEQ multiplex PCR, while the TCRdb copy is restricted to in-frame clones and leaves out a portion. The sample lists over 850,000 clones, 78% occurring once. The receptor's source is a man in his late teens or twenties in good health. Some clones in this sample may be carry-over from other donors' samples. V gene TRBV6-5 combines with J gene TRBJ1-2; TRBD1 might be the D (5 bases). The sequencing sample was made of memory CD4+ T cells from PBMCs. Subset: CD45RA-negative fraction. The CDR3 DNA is TGTGCCAGCAGTAAAAGGGGCTATGGCTACACCTTC. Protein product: CASSKRGYGYTF.